The clone carrying this TCR beta chain came up a few times. Antigen: not known. V lost 5 bases to trimming and J lost 1 base, with 12 bases between them. Germline V lookup: CDR1 SGHTA, CDR2 FQGNSA. The CDR3 runs to 15 residues. The data belong to a study of early T cells in non-severe SARS-CoV-2 infection. Study overall: Alpha and beta chains were unpaired, from unsorted whole-blood bulk RNA. Study-level points and caveats: VDJdb-based annotation leaned toward anti-spike CD8 responses and missed private and CD4 specificities.

Individual cDNA molecules carried attached unique molecular identifiers. TCRdb itself ran the 5' RACE reads through MiXCR, one entry per CDR3 protein. Of about 83,000 distinct CDR3 sequences listed, roughly a tenth are singletons. This receptor was obtained from an adult who was a healthcare worker with PCR-confirmed SARS-CoV-2 infection or an uninfected control (not recorded which). This sample comprised whole blood, obtained at baseline. This sequence joins TRBV7-2 and TRBJ1-3; D is unclear. The CDR3 nucleotides read TGTGCCAGCAGCACTCACGGCGGGTCTGGAAACACCATATATTTT. Translating it yields CASSTHGGSGNTIYF.